This T cell receptor (beta chain) is drawn from a study of blood T cell repertoires in COVID-19. On the study more broadly: In each case, the material was cDNA or gDNA derived from T cells, B-cell-depleted T cells, or PBMCs.

The CDR3 totals 14 residues. Looked up from germline, CDR1 is SGHRS and CDR2 is YFSETQ. V lost 7 bases to trimming and J lost 7 bases; unmatched junction nucleotides: 8. As processed by the authors: Scientists estimated how many nucleated cells there were by amplifying reference gene primers. Libraries were prepared by immunoSEQ multiplex PCR; TCRdb keeps only in-frame clonotypes and omits some of them. V and J calls plus clone size are reproduced from that table; the DNA served to infer D and trimming. The sample contains about 240,000 clones, more than 70% of which appear only once. This clone appeared once.

The sequence came from a man older than 75 with acute or convalescent COVID-19. Sequenced input: peripheral blood. The chain carries TRBV5-1 and TRBJ2-1; 10 bases are a match to TRBD2. Written as DNA, the CDR3 is TGCGCCAGCCGGCTAGCGGGAGTTCGTAATGAGCAGTTCTTC. Protein sequence: CASRLAGVRNEQFF.